These 23 T cell receptor beta chains were all obtained from the same sample, sequenced in a study of tumor and adjacent non-tumor tissue in lung cancer. No cell sorting was done before RNA was extracted from the tissue. The normal lung tissue was taken more than 3 cm from the tumor edge. TCRbeta libraries were built with three rounds of nested PCR, modified from ARM-PCR. TCRdb reprocessed the multiplex PCR reads with MiXCR, giving one entry per CDR3 protein. The sample lists around 60,000 distinct CDR3 sequences; roughly 60% were seen once. The specimen was distant non-tumor lung tissue. These receptors were obtained from a man aged 70-80 years with non-small cell lung cancer.

This clonotype was recorded many times. The J gene is TRBJ2-7, the V gene TRBV6-5; 10 positions match TRBD1. This CDR3 is built from 14 residues. Germline loops: CDR1 MNHEY, CDR2 SVGAGI. After removal of 4 bases from V and 3 bases from J, the junction contained 3 bases not matched to a gene. CDR3 in DNA: TGTGCCAGCAGTTCCCGGGACAGGGGCTACGAGCAGTACTTC. It codes for CASSSRDRGYEQYF.

This clonotype was seen only once. The rearrangement links TRBV7-8 to TRBJ1-5; a possible D gene is TRBD1 (5 bases). The V end lost 9 bases, the J end lost 7 bases, and 22 bases lay between the germline ends. The CDR3 length is 15 residues. Per the germline V gene, CDR1 is SGHVS and CDR2 is FQNEAQ. CDR3 sequence (DNA): TGTGCCAGTAGCGTATTGCAAGGGGAGACACAGCCCCAGCATTTT. This encodes CASSVLQGETQPQHF. Based on the CDR3 plus reference TRBV7-8 and TRBJ1-5, the full variable domain is GAGVSQSPRYKVAKRGQDVALRCDPISGHVSLFWYQQALGQGPEFLTYFQNEAQLDKSGLPSDRFFAERPEGSVSTLKIQRTQQEDSAVYLCASSVLQGETQPQHFGDGTRLSIL.

Notes on this clonotype: This may be a read error: a much more frequent sequence differs by one nucleotide. This chain links TRBV4-1 with TRBJ2-5; 10 nucleotides line up with TRBD1. CDR3 length equals 16 residues. Germline CDR1 reads MGHRA; CDR2 reads YSYEKL. CDR3 amino acids: CASGQATGGFGETQYF. The CDR3, as DNA: TGCGCCAGCGGCCAAGCGACAGGGGGCTTCGGAGAGACCCAGTACTTC.

Remarks on this clonotype: Germline and junction disagree at one end, which may indicate a read error. This chain uses TRBV10-2 with TRBJ2-1, with unresolved D. CDR1 WSHSY and CDR2 SAAADI come from the germline V gene. This CDR3 contains 14 residues. The CDR3 loop reads CAGSELGNYNEQFF. Here the CDR3 DNA reads TGCGCCGGCAGTGAGCTGGGGAATTACAATGAACAGTTCTTC.

Worth noting for this clonotype: A junction end diverges from the germline sequence, so it may reflect a read error. This sequence joins TRBV11-2 and TRBJ1-1; possibly TRBD1 for D (6 bases). CDR1 is SGHAT, CDR2 FQNNGV, per germline. CDR3 length: 14 amino acids. The CDR3 DNA follows: TGCGCCACCAGCAAGGCCCAAGGGGGGACTGAAGCTTTCTTT. This codes for CATSKAQGGTEAFF. Full variable domain (rest looked up from reference TRBV11-2 and TRBJ1-1): EAGVAQSPRYKIIEKRQSVAFWCNPISGHATLYWYQQILGQGPKLLIQFQNNGVVDDSQLPKDRFSAERLKGVDSTLKIQPAKLEDSAVYLCATSKAQGGTEAFFGQGTRLTVV.

As for this clonotype: The junction and the germline gene differ at one end; a read error may be behind it. The chain couples TRBV11-2 to TRBJ1-2; unclear D gene. The CDR3 loop spans 11 amino acids. Germline loops: CDR1 SGHAT, CDR2 FQNNGV. CDR3 coding DNA: TGCGCCAGCAGCCCTAACTATTGCTACACCTTC. This gives the protein CASSPNYCYTF.

On this clonotype itself: The junction differs from germline at one of its ends, possibly a read error. This chain connects TRBV10-1 to TRBJ2-1, with D tentatively TRBD1 (6 bases). Germline V gene lookup returns CDR1 WNHNN and CDR2 SYGVQD (reference sequence). CDR3 length equals 13 residues. The CDR3 sequence is CASTGERYNDQFF. For the CDR3, the DNA is TGCGCCAGCACAGGGGAGCGGTACAATGATCAGTTCTTC.

This clonotype ranks as large. The J gene is TRBJ1-2, the V gene TRBV11-1; D ambiguous. From germline, CDR1 is SGHAT and CDR2 FQDESV (reference sequence). The ends were cut back, 3 bases at V and 6 bases at J, with 11 bases in the middle. The CDR3 consists of 13 residues. Here the CDR3 reads CASSLEGGNGYTF. The DNA for the CDR3 is TGTGCCAGCAGCTTGGAGGGAGGAAATGGCTACACCTTC.

The J gene is TRBJ2-2, the V gene TRBV7-9; D remains ambiguous. This CDR3 has 15 amino acids. Germline CDR1 is SEHNR and CDR2 is FQNEAQ (reference sequence). Trimming removed 5 bases at V and 3 bases at J, with 13 bases between. The chain's CDR3 is CASSRHSGDTGELFF. CDR3 DNA sequence: TGTGCCAGCAGCCGACACAGTGGGGACACCGGGGAGCTGTTTTTT.

About this clonotype itself: An end of the junction differs from the germline gene, which may be a read error. J is TRBJ1-4 and V is TRBV6-1; tentatively, D is TRBD1 (5 bases). The CDR3 has 16 residues. Germline V gene sequence: CDR1 MNHNS, CDR2 SASEGT. This chain's CDR3 is CASSWSQGATNVKLFF. Here the CDR3 DNA reads TGTGCCAGCAGTTGGAGCCAGGGAGCAACTAATGTAAAACTGTTTTTT.

Note on this clonotype: At one boundary the junction diverges from the germline segment, which might be a read error. The J gene is TRBJ1-5, the V gene TRBV16; no reliable D call. This CDR3 is built from 15 residues. Germline V gene sequence: CDR1 KGHSY, CDR2 FQNENV. The DNA of the CDR3 is TGTGCCAGCAGCCCTCTAGGGTATAGCAATCAGCCCCAATATTTT. Protein product: CASSPLGYSNQPQYF.

This clonotype was observed a handful of times. The V and J genes are TRBV20-1 and TRBJ1-2, with TRBD1 as a possible D gene (5 bases). Germline CDR1 DFQATT, CDR2 SNEGSKA (reference sequence). The length of the CDR3 is 13 residues. Trimming took off 6 bases at V and 5 bases at J, with 16 bases between the two ends. CDR3 residues: CSAHRQGEYGYTF. The CDR3 coding sequence is TGCAGTGCCCATCGGCAGGGAGAATATGGCTACACCTTC.

With regard to this clonotype: A much larger clone is a single base away; this may be a read error. The J gene is TRBJ1-1, the V gene TRBV28, with 9 bases matching TRBD1. The length of the CDR3 is 15 residues. The V and J ends lost 4 bases and 6 bases, in that order; junction bases with no gene match: 9. The germline CDR1 and CDR2 sequences are MDHEN and SYDVKM. The CDR3 spells CASSSSGTGRAEAFF. The DNA of the CDR3 is TGTGCCAGCAGTTCGTCCGGGACAGGGCGAGCTGAAGCTTTCTTT.

This clonotype showed up just once. A junction boundary mismatches the germline segment, possibly from a read error. The chain couples TRBV29-1 to TRBJ2-2; D uncertain. CDR1 SQVTM and CDR2 ANQGSEA come from the germline V gene. CDR3 length: 14 amino acids. CDR3 nucleotides: TGCAGCGCTGAATCGCAGAGAAACACCGGGGAGCTGTTTTTT. Translation: CSAESQRNTGELFF.

Notes on this clonotype: The junction does not match germline at one end; this may be a read error. The DNA for the CDR3 is TGTGCCAGCAGTTTATTGATACGTCCCGAAAGGGGAGAGGTCAAAAACACTCAGTACTTC. Translating it yields CASSLLIRPERGEVKNTQYF. The J gene is TRBJ2-4, the V gene TRBV28; perhaps D is TRBD1 or TRBD2 (5 bases each). The CDR3 length is 20 residues. Germline values: CDR1 MDHEN, CDR2 SYDVKM.

About this clonotype itself: This is likely a read error, given that the CDR3 carries no conserved phenylalanine or tryptophan at its end. It is unclear where the CDR3 begins or ends on the DNA, so no DNA is shown, and the CDR3 is as TCRdb lists it. The chain couples TRBV5-5 to TRBJ2-3. Germline assignment: CDR1 SGHKS and CDR2 YYEKEE (reference sequence). The CDR3 contains 13 residues when both ends are counted. CDR3 region: CARSLRSPDTLYS.

The rearrangement uses TRBV11-2 and TRBJ2-4, with TRBD1 as a possible D gene (5 bases). V lost 5 bases and J 5 bases, leaving 22 bases between the germline ends. Germline loops: CDR1 SGHAT, CDR2 FQNNGV. The CDR3 is 17 amino acids. CDR3 amino acids: CASSLKGQGGTQNIQYF. In nucleotides, the CDR3 is TGTGCCAGCAGCCTAAAAGGGCAGGGCGGAACCCAAAACATTCAGTACTTC.

Turning to this clonotype: Given a much more abundant clone one base away, this may be a read error. The V call is TRBV6-5, the J call TRBJ2-3; the D is unclear. Germline values: CDR1 MNHEY, CDR2 SVGAGI. The CDR3 totals 13 residues. The CDR3 region is CASRSHSTETQYF. CDR3 in DNA: TGTGCCAGCAGGTCTCACAGCACAGAAACGCAGTATTTT.

The chain employs TRBV14 and TRBJ2-5; 12 bases agree with TRBD2. The CDR3 is made up of 18 amino acids. Germline CDR1 and CDR2: SGHDN and FVKESK. V was pared by 2 bases and J by 5 bases, with 12 bases of the junction left unmatched. This chain's CDR3 is CASSQRLAGGSGAETQYF. The CDR3 DNA is TGTGCCAGCAGCCAACGGCTAGCGGGAGGGTCCGGAGCCGAGACCCAGTACTTC.

This clonotype was picked up many times. The gene calls are TRBV5-8 and TRBJ2-5; D call uncertain. Trimming pared 0 bases from V and 4 bases from J, leaving 13 bases between. The CDR3 consists of 15 residues. Germline V gene lookup returns CDR1 SGHTS and CDR2 YDEGEE. CDR3 DNA: TGTGCCAGCAGCTTGGCGGGTATGGTGGGAGAGACCCAGTACTTC. It specifies CASSLAGMVGETQYF.

With regard to this clonotype: Compared with germline, one end of the junction differs, possibly owing to a read error. The V call is TRBV11-2, the J call TRBJ2-1; tentatively, D is TRBD1 (5 bases). CDR1 SGHAT and CDR2 FQNNGV come from the germline V gene. CDR3 length: 13 amino acids. CDR3 residues: CTSSRMTDNKQFF. CDR3 nucleotides: TGTACCAGCAGCCGTATGACGGACAATAAGCAGTTCTTC.

Concerning this clonotype: A much larger clone lies one base from this, so it may be a read error. The V gene is TRBV4-2, the J gene TRBJ2-1; D may be TRBD1 (5 bases). CDR1 LGHNA and CDR2 YNFKEQ come from the germline V gene. This CDR3 region has 16 residues. The CDR3 coding sequence is TGTGCCAGCAGCCAGGATGGGGCTTTCTCCAACAATGAGCAGTTCTTC. This codes for CASSQDGAFSNNEQFF.

This CDR3 is CSARTGLGNQPQHF. CDR3 coding DNA: TGCAGTGCTAGGACGGGGTTGGGCAATCAGCCCCAGCATTTT. The gene calls are TRBV20-1 and TRBJ1-5, with D unresolved. V lost 3 bases and J lost 2, with 11 bases in between. CDR3 size: 14 residues. Germline V gene lookup returns CDR1 DFQATT and CDR2 SNEGSKA (reference sequence).